A selection of T cell receptor beta chains follows, all from one sample in a study of T cells in localized non-small cell lung cancer. The protocol was immunoSEQ multiplex PCR, while the TCRdb copy is restricted to in-frame clones and leaves out a portion. Of over 900 clones listed, approximately 15% are singletons. The sample here was lung tumor tissue, taken before any cancer treatment. All receptors derive from a female donor older than 55 with stage I squamous cell lung carcinoma. The CDR3 runs from the conserved cysteine through the conserved F or W. D genes are given only for firm matches. Not every row has a clone size; where given, it reads once, few, many or a size class.

>TRBV14|-|TRBD1|TRBJ2-5
TGTGCCAGCAGCCGGCGACAGGGCGGCGAGACCCAGTACTTC
CASSRRQGGETQYF
>TRBV11-3|few|TRBD2|TRBJ2-5
TGTGCCAGCAGCCCAAAGGCGGGGGGGCTTCAAGAGACCCAGTACTTC
CASSPKAGGLQETQYF
>TRBV18|large|TRBD1|TRBJ1-3
TGTGCCAGCTCAGGAGGGACAGTATGGAACACCATATATTTT
CASSGGTVWNTIYF
>TRBV18|few|-|TRBJ2-7
TGTGCCAGCTCGCCCATTTGGGGCTACGAGCAGTACTTC
CASSPIWGYEQYF
>TRBV30|few|-|TRBJ1-4
TGTGCCTCCACTCCGACAGAGCCCAGGGAAGGAGGAAAACTGTTTTTT
CASTPTEPREGGKLFF
>TRBV18|-|TRBD1|TRBJ2-7
TGTGCCAGCTCACAGGGGGCCCAAACCTACGAGCAGTACTTC
CASSQGAQTYEQYF
>TRBV6-8|-|TRBD1|TRBJ1-5
TGTGCCAGCACTACTTTCCGGGACAGTGGATCTAAGGGCAATCAGCCCCAGCATTTT
CASTTFRDSGSKGNQPQHF
>TRBV25-1|once|-|TRBJ1-3
TGTGCCAGCAGTGAGGCGGGGGGAAACACCATATATTTT
CASSEAGGNTIYF
>TRBV6-8|-|TRBD1|TRBJ1-1
TGTGCCAGCAGTACCCCGGACAGGGGGCTGGGGTGGACTGAAGCTTTCTTT
CASSTPDRGLGWTEAFF
>TRBV6-8|few|TRBD1|TRBJ2-5
TGTGCCAGCAGTTACTCTGGGACAGATCGACGAGAGACCCAGTACTTC
CASSYSGTDRRETQYF
>TRBV12-5|few|-|TRBJ2-2
TGTGCCACCGATTTCCGGCTGAACACCGGGGAGCTGTTTTTT
CATDFRLNTGELFF
>TRBV6-8|-|-|TRBJ2-3
TGTGCCAGCAGGGGGGATGCGGGGATTTCGGGTACGCAGTATTTT
CASRGDAGISGTQYF
>TRBV11-3|medium-sized|TRBD2|TRBJ2-3
TGTGCCAGCAGCTCGGTTTCAGCGGGGGGGTCCACAGATACGCAGTATTTT
CASSSVSAGGSTDTQYF
>TRBV30|few|-|TRBJ2-1
TGTGCCTCCAAGGGGGTGAGCTCCTACAATGAGCAGTTCTTC
CASKGVSSYNEQFF
>TRBV9|-|TRBD2|TRBJ2-5
TGTGCCAGCAGCGTAGGCGGTAGCGGGGCCTCTCAAGAGACCCAGTACTTC
CASSVGGSGASQETQYF
>TRBV6-8|few|-|TRBJ1-1
TGTGCCATCTCTCGGGAAATGAACACTGAAGCTTTCTTT
CAISREMNTEAFF
>TRBV12-5|-|-|TRBJ2-3
TGTGCCAGCGGGGTTTGGGGCGGGGGCGACACAGATACGCAGTATTTT
CASGVWGGGDTDTQYF
>TRBV6-8|-|TRBD1|TRBJ2-7
TGTGCCAGCAACACCCGAGCCGGGACAGGGACATACGAGCAGTACTTC
CASNTRAGTGTYEQYF
>TRBV18|-|-|TRBJ1-2
TGTGCCAGCTCACCAATCGGCTGGGGTGATGGCTACACCTTC
CASSPIGWGDGYTF
>TRBV6-8|large|TRBD1|TRBJ1-1
TGTGCCAGCAGCTACCGTAGGCGGGACAGGGTTATCGACACTGAAGCTTTCTTT
CASSYRRRDRVIDTEAFF
>TRBV15|few|-|TRBJ1-5
TGTGCCACCAGCACTCCGGGGGTTACCCGGACCCAGCATTTT
CATSTPGVTRTQHF
>TRBV11-3|medium-sized|TRBD2|TRBJ2-5
TGTGCCAGCAGCGTCGCGGGGGGTCGGCATCAAGAGACCCAGTACTTC
CASSVAGGRHQETQYF
>TRBV19|-|TRBD1|TRBJ1-2
TGTGCCAGTAGTATCGGACAGGGGGCTCGGGGCTACACCTTC
CASSIGQGARGYTF
>TRBV28|-|TRBD1|TRBJ1-2
TGTGCCAGCAGCCAAGGGGACAGGGTGGGGAAAGGCTACACCTTC
CASSQGDRVGKGYTF
>TRBV11-3|medium-sized|-|TRBJ1-1
TGTGCCAGCAGCTTAGATAGGACAAGCGAAGAAGCTTTCTTT
CASSLDRTSEEAFF
>TRBV5-1|-|-|TRBJ1-2
TGCGCCAGCAGCTCCGGCGGGGGGCGGGGAACTACCTATGGCTACACCTTC
CASSSGGGRGTTYGYTF
>TRBV19|-|TRBD1|TRBJ1-1
TGTGCCAGTAGTTTTGGACAGGGGAACTACATGAACACTGAAGCTTTCTTT
CASSFGQGNYMNTEAFF
>TRBV5-1|few|-|TRBJ2-3
TGCGCCAGCAGCTTGTCCAAGACGGGTACAGATACGCAGTATTTT
CASSLSKTGTDTQYF
>TRBV5-1|-|-|TRBJ1-1
TGCGCCAGCAGCTTGGCCTCCGGGACACGGAACACTGAAGCTTTCTTT
CASSLASGTRNTEAFF
>TRBV30|few|-|TRBJ1-2
TGTGCCTGGACCCCCCTAACCGGTTGGGTGGGGTATGGCTACACCTTC
CAWTPLTGWVGYGYTF
>TRBV19|-|TRBD1|TRBJ1-3
TGTGCCAGCAGGACAGGACTCTCTGGAAACACCATATATTTT
CASRTGLSGNTIYF
>TRBV11-3|few|TRBD1|TRBJ1-6
TGTGCCAGCAGCTCAGGGGGACAGGGGGCCAATTCACCCCTCCACTTT
CASSSGGQGANSPLHF
>TRBV19|-|-|TRBJ1-1
TGTGCCAGTAGTATTGCAGCAGGGCCCGGTGAAGCTTTCTTT
CASSIAAGPGEAFF
>TRBV11-3|medium-sized|TRBD1|TRBJ1-3
TGTGCCAGCAGCTCGGCCTCTGACAGGGGCAACACCATATATTTT
CASSSASDRGNTIYF
>TRBV19|few|-|TRBJ2-3
TGTGCCACCACAAAGCGAGATACGCAGTATTTT
CATTKRDTQYF
>TRBV25-1|-|-|TRBJ1-3
TGTGCCAGCACCGAGGCAGGGGGAAACACCATATATTTT
CASTEAGGNTIYF
>TRBV10-3|few|-|TRBJ2-3
TGTGCCATCAGTGAGTCGACGGACCTAGATACGCAGTATTTT
CAISESTDLDTQYF
>TRBV11-3|medium-sized|TRBD1|TRBJ2-1
TGTGCCAGCAGATCCGGGACAGGGTCGGGGAGTGAGCAGTTCTTC
CASRSGTGSGSEQFF
>TRBV9|medium-sized|TRBD1|TRBJ2-3
TGTGCCAGCAGGAAAGGGACAGCCCTTGGCACAGATACGCAGTATTTT
CASRKGTALGTDTQYF
>TRBV28|few|-|TRBJ2-5
TGTGCCAGCAGTTTCCAGGTTCTAGAGACCCAGTACTTC
CASSFQVLETQYF
>TRBV11-3|-|-|TRBJ1-3
TGTGCCAGCAGCTTCCGACAGGATCTCTCTGGAAACACCATATATTTT
CASSFRQDLSGNTIYF
>TRBV11-3|-|-|TRBJ2-3
TGTGCCAGCAGCTTGATGGGGGAGGCAGATACGCAGTATTTT
CASSLMGEADTQYF
>TRBV19|-|TRBD1|TRBJ1-1
TGTGCCAGTAGTAAAACAGGGGATACTGAAGCTTTCTTT
CASSKTGDTEAFF
>TRBV11-3|medium-sized|TRBD2|TRBJ2-1
TGTGCCAGCAGCTCCTTTGCGGCGGGGGCCTACAATGAGCAGTTCTTC
CASSSFAAGAYNEQFF
>TRBV18|-|-|TRBJ1-6
TGTGCCAGCTCACTACGGGACGGACATAATTCACCCCTCCACTTT
CASSLRDGHNSPLHF
>TRBV6-8|large|TRBD1|TRBJ1-2
TGTGCCAGCAGTGTCGGACAGGGGAGCGGCTACACCTTC
CASSVGQGSGYTF
>TRBV25-1|-|-|TRBJ1-1
TGTGCCAGCAGTGGGTGGTACTGGATGGGGAGTAACACTGAAGCTTTCTTT
CASSGWYWMGSNTEAFF
>TRBV6-8|medium-sized|TRBD1|TRBJ2-5
TGTGCCAGCAGTAGTTCGGGACAGGAAGAGACCCAGTACTTC
CASSSSGQEETQYF
>TRBV10-3|large|-|TRBJ2-3
TGTGCCATCAGTGAGAGCTTGGGTACGCAGTATTTT
CAISESLGTQYF
>TRBV9|few|-|TRBJ1-6
TGTGCCAGCACGAGGGAGGCCAATTCACCCCTCCACTTT
CASTREANSPLHF
>TRBV19|-|TRBD1|TRBJ2-5
TGTGCCAGTAGTATAGCCCGGACAGGGTCAGAGACCCAGTACTTC
CASSIARTGSETQYF
>TRBV6-8|-|-|TRBJ1-1
TGTGCCAGCAGTTACCAGTATTGGGAGGAGGACACTGAAGCTTTCTTT
CASSYQYWEEDTEAFF